These 15 T cell receptor beta chains were all obtained from the same sample, sequenced in a study of Graves' ophthalmopathy and Graves' hyperthyroidism. TCR beta CDR3 amplification used RNA transcripts. Investigators did first-round RT-PCR with HTBI primers, then second-round multiplex PCR. TCRdb analysed the multiplex PCR reads with MiXCR anew, one entry per CDR3 protein. This table holds 650,000 to 800,000 distinct CDR3 sequences, about 40% found once. The sequenced material came from peripheral blood. The receptors shown here come from an adult man with Graves' ophthalmopathy.

There are a few counts of this clonotype. V gene TRBV7-2 combines with J gene TRBJ2-5, with 8 bases that match TRBD1. Germline CDR1 reads SGHTA; CDR2 reads FQGNSA. There are 11 residues in the CDR3. After removal of 5 bases from V and 7 bases from J, the junction contained 0 bases not matched to a gene. CDR3 residues: CASSTGGTQYF. Here the CDR3 DNA reads TGTGCCAGCAGCACAGGGGGGACCCAGTACTTC.

The chain couples TRBV20-1 to TRBJ1-3; D is undetermined. This CDR3 comprises 14 residues. Trimming took 2 bases from V and 0 from J, leaving 8 bases between them. Per germline, CDR1 DFQATT and CDR2 SNEGSKA (reference sequence). CDR3 sequence reads: CSARMSGSGNTIYF. CDR3 sequence (DNA): TGCAGTGCTAGAATGTCTGGCTCTGGAAACACCATATATTTT.

The sample holds many counts of this clonotype. The rearrangement links TRBV11-2 to TRBJ1-6; D is unresolved. Germline values: CDR1 SGHAT, CDR2 FQNNGV. The ends were cut back, 5 bases at V and 8 bases at J, with 13 bases in the middle. The CDR3 is 14 residues long. The CDR3, as DNA: TGTGCCAGCAGCCCGACGGCTCGGGATTCACCCCTCCACTTT. Amino acids: CASSPTARDSPLHF.

This clonotype was seen ten or more times. The rearrangement uses TRBV10-3 and TRBJ1-4; 7 bases line up with TRBD1. The V segment lost 0 bases and the J segment 4 bases; nucleotides outside the gene matches: 11. The length of the CDR3 is 18 residues. The germline gives CDR1 ENHRY, CDR2 SYGVKD. Here the CDR3 reads CAISESNSTGQLNEKLFF. The CDR3 DNA follows: TGTGCCATCAGTGAGTCGAATTCTACGGGACAGCTTAATGAAAAACTGTTTTTT.

The J gene is TRBJ1-1, the V gene TRBV29-1; 10 bases map to TRBD1. The V segment lost 6 bases and the J segment 4 bases; nucleotides outside the gene matches: 5. The CDR3 loop spans 13 amino acids. Germline V gene sequence: CDR1 SQVTM, CDR2 ANQGSEA. CDR3 in amino acids: CSVSGTGATEAFF. CDR3 bases: TGCAGCGTCTCCGGGACAGGGGCCACTGAAGCTTTCTTT.

The V gene is TRBV10-3, the J gene TRBJ1-5, with 7 bases aligning to TRBD1. V shed 10 bases, J shed 7 bases, and the junction held 13 bases outside the gene matches. This CDR3 has 14 amino acids. Germline CDR1 and CDR2: ENHRY and SYGVKD. CDR3 residues: CATQGGGGGQPQHF. The CDR3 DNA reads TGTGCCACCCAGGGGGGAGGGGGCGGGCAGCCCCAGCATTTT.

This clonotype was counted at least ten times. V and J are TRBV12-5 and TRBJ1-5; D is undetermined. Trimming pared 2 bases from V and 0 bases from J, leaving 5 bases between. The length of the CDR3 is 14 residues. Germline CDR1 and CDR2: LGHNT and FRNRAP. The CDR3 sequence is CASGLPYSNQPQHF. The DNA of the CDR3 is TGTGCTAGTGGTTTGCCCTATAGCAATCAGCCCCAGCATTTT.

About this clonotype: A much larger clone sits a single nucleotide away, making a read error possible. This rearrangement joins TRBV11-1 to TRBJ2-7; 9 nucleotides match TRBD1. This CDR3 contains 15 residues. Per the germline V gene, CDR1 is SGHAT and CDR2 is FQDESV (reference sequence). CDR3 bases: TGTTCCAGCAGCTTTCTGGGACAGGGAGGGTACGAGCAGTACTTC. The encoded protein is CSSSFLGQGGYEQYF.

The rearrangement links TRBV14 to TRBJ1-4; 7 nucleotides match TRBD1. There are 17 residues in the CDR3. Losses at the gene ends were 6 bases for V and 3 bases for J; bases not matched to a gene: 13. Germline lookup yields CDR1 SGHDN and CDR2 FVKESK. CDR3 DNA: TGTGCCAGCAGTTCGTCAACAGGGGCGATGGCTAATGAAAAACTGTTTTTT. This translates into CASSSSTGAMANEKLFF.

The chain combines TRBV24-1 with TRBJ1-5, with D uncertain. V lost 6 bases and J lost 5, with 10 bases in between. The CDR3 consists of 13 residues. Germline V lookup: CDR1 KGHDR, CDR2 SFDVKD. CDR3 in amino acids: CATSYNSYQPQHF. As DNA, the CDR3 is TGTGCCACCAGTTACAATTCCTATCAGCCCCAGCATTTT.

This clonotype was seen once. This may come from a read error, since a much larger clone is one base off. The chain couples TRBV20-1 to TRBJ2-7; TRBD1 or TRBD2 may be the D gene (6 bases each). The CDR3 spans 14 residues. With 3 bases removed from V and 2 bases from J, the gap between germline ends came to 14 bases. CDR1 DFQATT and CDR2 SNEGSKA come from the germline V gene (reference sequence). CDR3 residues: CSASGGGEPYEQYF. The CDR3 DNA follows: TGCAGTGCTAGCGGGGGCGGGGAGCCCTACGAGCAGTACTTC.

Notes on this clonotype: A much larger clone lies a single base off, so this may be a read error. V is TRBV10-3 and J is TRBJ2-7; D gene ambiguous. Germline CDR1 and CDR2: ENHRY and SYGVKD. The CDR3 runs 15 residues. Here the CDR3 reads CASSDPSSGRYEQYF. Here the CDR3 DNA reads TGTGCCAGCAGTGACCCTTCGAGTGGCCGCTACGAGCAGTACTTC.

This clonotype was recorded at least ten times. The V gene is TRBV12-3 or TRBV12-4, the J gene TRBJ1-6; no firm D call. The length of the CDR3 is 14 residues. V was pared by 2 bases and J by 7 bases, with 9 bases between. CDR3 loop: CASSLRVGNSPLHF. Written as DNA, the CDR3 is TGTGCCAGCAGTTTAAGGGTGGGGAATTCACCCCTCCACTTT.

This clonotype appeared once. The chain combines TRBV12-3 or TRBV12-4 with TRBJ1-2; 9 bases agree with TRBD1. V was clipped by 7 bases and J by 4 bases; unmatched bases: 10. The CDR3 has 15 residues. The DNA for the CDR3 is TGTGCCAGCATCTTAGCCACAGGGGGCTTCTATGGCTACACCTTC. Its protein is CASILATGGFYGYTF.

This clonotype was detected ten times or more. The chain has TRBV7-8 and TRBJ2-5; no firm D call. The germline V gene has CDR1 SGHVS and CDR2 FQNEAQ. Trimming removed 5 bases from V and 1 base from J, with 8 bases in between. The CDR3 runs 13 residues. CDR3: CASSPVPQETQYF. DNA for the CDR3: TGTGCCAGCAGCCCCGTCCCCCAAGAGACCCAGTACTTC.